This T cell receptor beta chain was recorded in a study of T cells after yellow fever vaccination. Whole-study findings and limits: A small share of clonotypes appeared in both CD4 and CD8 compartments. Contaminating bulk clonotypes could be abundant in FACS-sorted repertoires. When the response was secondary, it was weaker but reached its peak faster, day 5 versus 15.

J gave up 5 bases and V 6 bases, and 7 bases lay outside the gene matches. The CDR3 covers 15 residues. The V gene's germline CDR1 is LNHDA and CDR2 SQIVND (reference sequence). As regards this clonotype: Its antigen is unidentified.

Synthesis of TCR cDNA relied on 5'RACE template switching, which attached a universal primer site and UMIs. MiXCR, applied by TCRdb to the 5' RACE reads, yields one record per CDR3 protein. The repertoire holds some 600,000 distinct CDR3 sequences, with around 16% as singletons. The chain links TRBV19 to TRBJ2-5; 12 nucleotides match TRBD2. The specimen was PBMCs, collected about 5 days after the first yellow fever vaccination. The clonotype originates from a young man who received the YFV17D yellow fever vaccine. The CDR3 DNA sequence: TGTGCCAGTAGCAAGCCTAGCGGGGGGGCCGAGACCCAGTACTTC. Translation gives CASSKPSGGAETQYF.